Listed below are T cell receptor beta chains from one sample, sequenced in a study of T-cell reconstitution after alpha-beta-depleted transplantation in children. TCRdb passed the PCR reads through MiXCR, listing each CDR3 protein once. The data show hundreds of thousands of distinct CDR3 sequences, under 9.5% seen once. The source material was PBMCs from the stem cell graft donor, sampled from the stem cell graft. Receptors originate from a human donor who donated a stem cell graft to a child with acute lymphoblastic leukemia. CDR3s leave out the opening cysteine and the closing phenylalanine or tryptophan.

j_call: TRBJ2-1; v_call: TRBV4-1; cdr3_aa: ASSQAAKGLIREQF
j_call: TRBJ1-1; v_call: TRBV4-1; cdr3_aa: ASTPGHMNAEAF
j_call: TRBJ1-1; v_call: TRBV6-2/TRBV6-3; cdr3_aa: ASSYRTDEAF
j_call: TRBJ1-1; v_call: TRBV7-8; cdr3_aa: ASSRRQQGNTEAF
j_call: TRBJ1-2; v_call: TRBV7-2; cdr3_aa: ASSGSRRQVYGYT
j_call: TRBJ1-1; v_call: TRBV6-5; cdr3_aa: ASSGRGGAF
j_call: TRBJ2-5; v_call: TRBV20-1; cdr3_aa: SAGTSLQETQY
j_call: TRBJ1-5; v_call: TRBV18; cdr3_aa: ASSPSGPRINQPQH
j_call: TRBJ1-2; v_call: TRBV25-1; cdr3_aa: ASSEWTDYGYT
j_call: TRBJ2-6; v_call: TRBV6-1; cdr3_aa: ASSPHQTAAGANVLT
j_call: TRBJ2-1; v_call: TRBV7-2; cdr3_aa: ASSSGNGYNEQF
j_call: TRBJ1-1; v_call: TRBV12-3/TRBV12-4; cdr3_aa: ASSRFRDLNTEAF
j_call: TRBJ2-7; v_call: TRBV6-2/TRBV6-3; cdr3_aa: ASSYVVTGPTRDEQY
j_call: TRBJ1-2; v_call: TRBV20-1; cdr3_aa: SARTTGTMGNNYGYT
j_call: TRBJ2-5; v_call: TRBV5-1; cdr3_aa: ASSLKGTQY
j_call: TRBJ2-5; v_call: TRBV30; cdr3_aa: AWSLAGGNQETQY
j_call: TRBJ2-1; v_call: TRBV27; cdr3_aa: ASSLTASSYNEQF
j_call: TRBJ2-3; v_call: TRBV21-1; cdr3_aa: ASTTLPRTSGVFDTQY
j_call: TRBJ2-1; v_call: TRBV10-1; cdr3_aa: ASISPQTSGATNEQF
j_call: TRBJ2-7; v_call: TRBV6-2/TRBV6-3; cdr3_aa: ASSYSSSDRDS
j_call: TRBJ1-5; v_call: TRBV3-1; cdr3_aa: ASSQDQGDGQPQH
j_call: TRBJ1-1; v_call: TRBV7-9; cdr3_aa: ASSLAQGTGQGAF
j_call: TRBJ2-1; v_call: TRBV20-1; cdr3_aa: SAGRRGGWNEQF
j_call: TRBJ2-4; v_call: TRBV3-1; cdr3_aa: ASSQRNSHIQY
j_call: TRBJ2-1; v_call: TRBV6-4; cdr3_aa: ASREGQGAAEQF
j_call: TRBJ1-1; v_call: TRBV4-2; cdr3_aa: ASSQERGFEAF
j_call: TRBJ2-5; v_call: TRBV27; cdr3_aa: ASSGWTEETQY
j_call: TRBJ1-1; v_call: TRBV10-3; cdr3_aa: AISESGSLNTEAF
j_call: TRBJ2-7; v_call: TRBV11-2; cdr3_aa: ASSLVQGTTYEQY
j_call: TRBJ2-3; v_call: TRBV3-1; cdr3_aa: ASSQASLGRDTQY
j_call: TRBJ2-2; v_call: TRBV6-5; cdr3_aa: ASKAGEGELF
j_call: TRBJ1-1; v_call: TRBV12-3/TRBV12-4; cdr3_aa: ASSFNPGRTMNTEAF
j_call: TRBJ1-1; v_call: TRBV2; cdr3_aa: ASRTGEDTEAF
j_call: TRBJ2-7; v_call: TRBV7-9; cdr3_aa: ASSPPDFGGYEQY
j_call: TRBJ2-7; v_call: TRBV12-3/TRBV12-4; cdr3_aa: ASSLTAVNYEQY
j_call: TRBJ1-1; v_call: TRBV11-1; cdr3_aa: ASSPSEVGGAF
j_call: TRBJ2-7; v_call: TRBV27; cdr3_aa: ASRDGGYEQY
j_call: TRBJ1-5; v_call: TRBV15; cdr3_aa: ATSSYGGQPQH
j_call: TRBJ2-5; v_call: TRBV9; cdr3_aa: ASSVGVAGGSETQY
j_call: TRBJ1-2; v_call: TRBV7-2; cdr3_aa: ASSSLLGTAFA
j_call: TRBJ1-2; v_call: TRBV5-1; cdr3_aa: ASSLDSGWTAAYGYT
j_call: TRBJ2-7; v_call: TRBV25-1; cdr3_aa: ASSEQGQGRHEQY
j_call: TRBJ2-5; v_call: TRBV18; cdr3_aa: ASSPGSGERKETQY